Each of the 31 T cell receptor beta chains below was sequenced from the same sample in a study of STAT5B mutations in CD4+ large granular lymphocyte leukemia. Some clones are missing from TCRdb's copy, which holds only in-frame ones; the method was immunoSEQ multiplex PCR. Found here are tens of thousands of clones, 87% of them singletons; the top ten hold around 3.3%. Sequencing input: CD4+ T cells from blood buffy coats. The receptor source for this set is a human donor in good health.

V and J are TRBV5-8 and TRBJ2-5; 9 bases line up with TRBD1. The CDR3 has 14 residues. Trimming removed 4 bases from V and 1 base from J; junction bases left unmatched: 2. Germline CDR1 SGHTS, CDR2 YDEGEE. The CDR3 region has the DNA TGTGCCAGCAGCCAGACAGGGGGCCAAGAGACCCAGTACTTC. This translates into CASSQTGGQETQYF. Using reference TRBV5-8 and TRBJ2-5 for the parts outside the CDR3, the full variable domain is EAGVTQSPTHLIKTRGQQATLRCSPISGHTSVYWYQQALGLGLQFLLWYDEGEERNRGNFPPRFSGRQFPNYSSELNVNALELEDSALYLCASSQTGGQETQYFGPGTRLLVL.

This chain connects TRBV7-2 to TRBJ2-7; D may match TRBD1 or TRBD2 (5 bases each). Germline V CDR1 and CDR2: SGHTA, FQGNSA. The CDR3 extends over 15 amino acids. V lost 1 base and J lost 4, with 14 bases in between. The CDR3: CASSLGGLGTYEQYF. CDR3 in DNA: TGTGCCAGCAGCTTAGGCGGGTTAGGGACGTACGAGCAGTACTTC.

This chain links TRBV23-1 with TRBJ1-4, with TRBD1 matching over 7 bases. TRBV23-1 is an ORF for which the function is uncertain. The V gene end was trimmed by 4 bases and the J gene end by 8 bases; junction bases not matched to a gene: 10. This CDR3 is 15 amino acids long. The CDR3 reads CASSPQGGVDEKLFF. In DNA form, the CDR3 reads TGCGCCAGCAGTCCTCAGGGGGGAGTTGACGAAAAACTGTTTTTT.

The rearrangement uses TRBV6-1 and TRBJ1-6, with D unresolved. Between the trimmed V and J ends, which lost 4 bases and 0 bases, there was a span of 13 bases. This CDR3 spans 17 amino acids. CDR1 and CDR2 from the germline V gene are MNHNS and SASEGT. DNA of the CDR3: TGTGCCAGCAGTGCGACACCTCTGAGCTCCTATAATTCACCCCTCCACTTT. It yields the protein CASSATPLSSYNSPLHF.

The chain recombines TRBV2 with TRBJ2-3; unclear D gene. The CDR3 contains 12 residues. Trimming pared 8 bases from V and 0 bases from J, leaving 6 bases between. Germline loops: CDR1 SNHLY, CDR2 FYNNEI. CDR3 in amino acids: CASSISTDTQYF. CDR3 bases: TGTGCCAGCTCTATCAGCACAGATACGCAGTATTTT.

This chain uses TRBV7-9 with TRBJ2-7; D may be TRBD2 (6 bases). The V and J ends lost 2 bases and 6 bases respectively, with 14 bases between them. CDR1 SEHNR and CDR2 FQNEAQ come from the germline V gene (reference sequence). The CDR3 loop spans 14 amino acids. The chain's CDR3 is CASSLTGEGPEQYF. CDR3 nucleotides: TGTGCCAGCAGCTTAACGGGGGAAGGACCCGAGCAGTACTTC.

As DNA, the CDR3 is TGCGCCAGCAGCCCGGGACAGGGTTCCTACAATGAGCAGTTCTTC. Amino acid sequence: CASSPGQGSYNEQFF. This chain links TRBV5-1 with TRBJ2-1; TRBD1 aligns across 9 bases. Germline-derived CDR1 and CDR2 are SGHRS and YFSETQ. Trimming removed 4 bases from V and 1 base from J; junction bases left unmatched: 3. The CDR3 length is 15 residues.

This clone has just one count. V is TRBV5-1 and J is TRBJ2-2; D gene unclear. V dropped 2 bases and J dropped 4 bases, with 12 bases sitting between them. This CDR3 contains 15 residues. Germline V lookup: CDR1 SGHRS, CDR2 YFSETQ. This CDR3 reads CASSLGPGGTGELFF. The DNA for the CDR3 is TGCGCCAGCAGCTTAGGGCCAGGCGGCACCGGGGAGCTGTTTTTT.

CDR3 nucleotides: TGTGCCAGCAGACAGACAGGGTCCTATGGCTACACCTTC. Translating it yields CASRQTGSYGYTF. This sequence joins TRBV28 and TRBJ1-2; TRBD1 matches at 7 bases. Unmatched junction bases numbered 5, after V lost 6 bases and J lost 4 bases. CDR1 is MDHEN and CDR2 is SYDVKM in the germline V gene. CDR3 length: 13 amino acids.

The chain combines TRBV2 with TRBJ2-2; tentatively, D is TRBD2 (5 bases). CDR1 and CDR2 (germline): SNHLY, FYNNEI. Trimming left V 7 bases short and J 2 bases short, with 11 bases between. The CDR3 is made up of 14 amino acids. CDR3 sequence: CASTAGVNTGELFF. The CDR3 DNA reads as TGTGCCAGCACCGCGGGCGTAAACACCGGGGAGCTGTTTTTT.

The chain uses TRBV15 and TRBJ2-1; D is ambiguous. Trimming left V 1 base short and J 8 bases short, with 9 bases between. In germline, CDR1 is LNHNV, CDR2 YYDKDF (reference sequence). The CDR3 has 13 amino acids. The CDR3 protein is CATSRAQKYEQFF. The DNA for the CDR3 is TGTGCCACCAGCAGAGCTCAGAAGTATGAGCAGTTCTTC.

The chain links TRBV10-3 to TRBJ1-3; D is possibly TRBD1 (5 bases). V was cut by 0 bases and J by 0 bases, with 12 bases left in between. CDR1 is ENHRY and CDR2 is SYGVKD in the germline V gene. The CDR3 has 17 amino acids. The CDR3 is CAISESIQGSSGNTIYF. The CDR3 DNA follows: TGTGCCATCAGTGAGTCGATCCAGGGAAGCTCTGGAAACACCATATATTTT.

The rearrangement joins TRBV19 to TRBJ2-1; 10 bases map to TRBD2. V trimming: 3 bases; J trimming: 13 bases; junction bases outside the gene matches: 9. The CDR3 length is 14 residues. Germline lookup yields CDR1 LNHDA and CDR2 SQIVND (reference sequence). The CDR3: CASSIGGPSGSQFF. The CDR3 DNA reads TGTGCCAGTAGTATTGGAGGTCCTAGCGGGAGTCAGTTCTTC.

The J gene is TRBJ2-7, the V gene TRBV7-2, with TRBD2 matching 7 bases. This CDR3 spans 14 amino acids. Trimming at V came to 3 bases and at J to 6 bases, leaving 8 bases not matched to a gene. The germline V gene encodes CDR1 SGHTA and CDR2 FQGNSA. The CDR3 region is CASSLRAGIFEQYF. CDR3 nucleotides: TGTGCCAGCAGCTTGCGAGCGGGAATTTTCGAGCAGTACTTC.

This rearrangement joins TRBV5-6 to TRBJ2-3, with unresolved D. The germline V and J ends were trimmed by 5 bases and 0 bases, with 7 bases remaining between them. CDR3 length: 13 amino acids. CDR1 is SGHDT and CDR2 is YYEEEE in the germline V gene. In DNA, the CDR3 is TGTGCCAGCAGTGACTGGAGCACAGATACGCAGTATTTT. It is translated as CASSDWSTDTQYF.

The chain recombines TRBV7-6 with TRBJ2-7; 10 bases fit TRBD2. The CDR3 totals 16 residues. CDR1 SGHVS and CDR2 FNYEAQ come from the germline V gene. Trimming cost V 1 base and J 6 bases; bases outside gene matches: 9. The CDR3: CASSLESSGSATEQYF. The CDR3 DNA reads as TGTGCCAGCAGCTTAGAGTCTAGCGGGAGTGCCACCGAGCAGTACTTC.

The chain uses TRBV7-2 and TRBJ2-5, with 9 bases matching TRBD2. This CDR3 is 14 amino acids long. In germline, CDR1 is SGHTA, CDR2 FQGNSA. V lost 6 bases, J lost 0 bases, and 2 bases stayed unmatched. The CDR3 loop reads CASSRGGDQETQYF. The CDR3 nucleotides read TGTGCCAGCAGTCGCGGGGGGGACCAAGAGACCCAGTACTTC. The full variable domain, rest sourced from reference TRBV7-2 and TRBJ2-5, is GAGVSQSPSNKVTEKGKDVELRCDPISGHTALYWYRQSLGQGLEFLIYFQGNSAPDKSGLPSDRFSAERTGGSVSTLTIQRTQQEDSAVYLCASSRGGDQETQYFGPGTRLLVL.

The gene calls are TRBV19 and TRBJ1-5, with D hard to call. V was clipped by 5 bases and J by 4 bases, with 12 bases between them. The CDR3 extends over 14 amino acids. Germline values: CDR1 LNHDA, CDR2 SQIVND (reference sequence). In DNA form, the CDR3 reads TGTGCCAGTAGTGGGCCCGGGTTGAATCAGCCCCAGCATTTT. Its translation is CASSGPGLNQPQHF.

The chain links TRBV19 to TRBJ2-1; 8 nucleotides match TRBD1. Germline V gene sequence: CDR1 LNHDA, CDR2 SQIVND (reference sequence). The CDR3 has 14 residues. V shed 8 bases, J shed 6 bases, and the junction held 9 bases outside the gene matches. The CDR3 region is CASELDRGLNEQFF. The CDR3, as DNA: TGTGCCAGTGAGTTAGACAGGGGCCTCAATGAGCAGTTCTTC.

This clone showed up just a few times. The rearrangement joins TRBV18 to TRBJ2-2; a weak D match, TRBD2 (6 bases). Germline V CDR1 and CDR2: KGHSH, LQKENI. The CDR3 has 16 residues. Trimming shortened V by 5 bases and J by 4 bases, and 17 bases separated the two germline ends. The CDR3 sequence: CASSRSIAEVTGELFF. The CDR3 bases are TGTGCCAGCTCAAGATCCATAGCGGAAGTCACCGGGGAGCTGTTTTTT.

This chain connects TRBV28 to TRBJ2-4, with TRBD2 identical over 12 bases. With V trimmed by 6 bases and J by 6 bases, 9 bases remained unmatched. Germline assignment: CDR1 MDHEN and CDR2 SYDVKM. The CDR3 has 16 residues. The CDR3 is CASSSPGLAGRNIQYF. Written as DNA, the CDR3 is TGTGCCAGCAGCTCCCCCGGACTAGCGGGAAGAAACATTCAGTACTTC.

The chain carries TRBV14 and TRBJ2-1, with TRBD1 identical over 7 bases. The CDR3 has 14 amino acids. The V segment lost 1 base and the J segment 6 bases; nucleotides outside the gene matches: 3. Germline V lookup: CDR1 SGHDN, CDR2 FVKESK. Here the CDR3 reads CASSQAAGGNEQFF. CDR3 nucleotides: TGTGCCAGCAGCCAAGCGGCAGGGGGCAATGAGCAGTTCTTC.

This chain links TRBV19 with TRBJ2-7; 10 bases line up with TRBD2. Losses at the gene ends were 3 bases for V and 5 bases for J; bases not matched to a gene: 4. The CDR3 has 14 amino acids. Germline CDR1 LNHDA, CDR2 SQIVND (reference sequence). As DNA, the CDR3 is TGTGCCAGTAGTATGATCCTAGCGGGAGACGAGCAGTACTTC. Translated, it gives CASSMILAGDEQYF.

J is TRBJ2-3 and V is TRBV7-2, with 9 bases identical to TRBD2. The CDR3 is 15 amino acids. V was clipped by 6 bases and J by 3 bases; unmatched bases: 7. Germline V lookup: CDR1 SGHTA, CDR2 FQGNSA. In nucleotides, the CDR3 is TGTGCCAGCAGGCCTCCAAGCGGGGGGACAGATACGCAGTATTTT. The encoded protein is CASRPPSGGTDTQYF.

The chain has TRBV5-8 and TRBJ2-7; D not resolved. The CDR3 runs 17 residues. The germline gives CDR1 SGHTS, CDR2 YDEGEE. Trimming removed 4 bases from V and 0 bases from J, with 20 bases in between. The CDR3: CASSPSLRLPSSYEQYF. CDR3 bases: TGTGCCAGCAGCCCCTCCCTTCGGCTCCCGAGCTCCTACGAGCAGTACTTC.

The V call is TRBV7-2, the J call TRBJ2-1, with D perhaps TRBD2 (6 bases). Germline assignment: CDR1 SGHTA and CDR2 FQGNSA. Trimming stripped 5 bases from V and 5 bases from J, with 13 bases between. The CDR3 runs to 14 residues. The CDR3 DNA reads TGTGCCAGCAGCCTGCGACTAGGTAACAATGAGCAGTTCTTC. Protein sequence: CASSLRLGNNEQFF.

This sequence joins TRBV19 and TRBJ1-5, with D unresolved. Germline V gene data show CDR1 as LNHDA and CDR2 as SQIVND (reference sequence). The CDR3 is 17 residues long. V was shortened by 3 bases and J by 4 bases, with 19 bases between the two germline ends. The CDR3 DNA reads TGTGCCAGTAGTATGTCAACCCCTTCGGGCCGTAATCAGCCCCAGCATTTT. As protein: CASSMSTPSGRNQPQHF.

V and J are TRBV5-4 and TRBJ1-4; possible D gene TRBD1, 5 bases. The CDR3 sequence is 16 residues long. Per the germline V gene, CDR1 is SGHNT and CDR2 is YYREEE (reference sequence). The V gene lost 0 bases and the J gene lost 5 bases, with 14 bases spanning the gap. The CDR3 region is CASSLGTGTVNEKLFF. The CDR3 region has the DNA TGTGCCAGCAGCTTGGGGACCGGGACGGTAAATGAAAAACTGTTTTTT.

J is TRBJ1-1 and V is TRBV29-1; D is undetermined. The germline gives CDR1 SQVTM, CDR2 ANQGSEA. The CDR3 runs 15 residues. Trimming removed 0 bases from V and 4 bases from J, with 15 bases in between. CDR3 protein: CSVEDRGTVFTEAFF. For the CDR3, the DNA is TGCAGCGTTGAAGATCGGGGTACGGTTTTCACTGAAGCTTTCTTT.

The V gene is TRBV7-9, the J gene TRBJ1-3; D gene unclear. In germline, CDR1 is SEHNR, CDR2 FQNEAQ (reference sequence). V shed 2 bases and J shed 0 bases, with 8 bases lying between them. The CDR3 contains 15 residues. CDR3 DNA: TGTGCCAGCAGCTTAATAGGGAACTCTGGAAACACCATATATTTT. This gives the protein CASSLIGNSGNTIYF.

CDR3 sequence reads: CSVSNRVWGGQPEKLFF. In nucleotides, the CDR3 is TGCAGCGTTTCGAACAGGGTTTGGGGGGGCCAACCTGAAAAACTGTTTTTT. The rearrangement links TRBV29-1 to TRBJ1-4; perhaps TRBD1 as D (6 bases). Trimming removed 5 bases at V and 7 bases at J, with 26 bases between. The germline gives CDR1 SQVTM, CDR2 ANQGSEA. There are 17 residues in the CDR3. The whole variable domain, filled in from reference TRBV29-1 and TRBJ1-4, reads SAVISQKPSRDICQRGTSLTIQCQVDSQVTMMFWYRQQPGQSLTLIATANQGSEATYESGFVIDKFPISRPNLTFSTLTVSNMSPEDSSIYLCSVSNRVWGGQPEKLFFGSGTQLSVL.